One sample yielded the 26 T cell receptor beta chains listed below, sequenced in a study of control samples from healthy donors and cancer patients. The repertoire was sequenced with immunoSEQ multiplex PCR; TCRdb's copy has only in-frame clones and lacks some. The table has some 100,000 clones, roughly nine tenths seen once. The sequencing sample was made of blood. The receptor set was obtained from a human donor in good health. The donor label of this sample is uncertain.

The rearrangement links TRBV7-6 to TRBJ2-5; D is ambiguous. Germline CDR1 reads SGHVS; CDR2 reads FNYEAQ. The CDR3 is 12 amino acids. Trimming removed 1 base at V and 2 bases at J, with 2 bases between. DNA for the CDR3: TGTGCCAGCAGCTTAGGGCAAGAGACCCAGTACTTC. This encodes CASSLGQETQYF. The complete variable domain, with remaining parts taken from reference TRBV7-6 and TRBJ2-5, reads GAGVSQSPRYKVTKRGQDVALRCDPISGHVSLYWYRQALGQGPEFLTYFNYEAQQDKSGLPNDRFSAERPEGSISTLTIQRTEQRDSAMYRCASSLGQETQYFGPGTRLLVL.

In its sample, this clone was seen a few times. V is TRBV29-1 and J is TRBJ2-2; 10 bases are a match to TRBD1. The CDR3 runs to 15 residues. The germline CDR1 and CDR2 sequences are SQVTM and ANQGSEA. Trimming took 7 bases from V and 3 from J; bases not matched to a gene: 8. The CDR3 loop reads CSAAGTGAYTGELFF. The CDR3 DNA follows: TGCAGCGCCGCTGGGACAGGGGCCTACACCGGGGAGCTGTTTTTT.

V usage is TRBV19 and J usage is TRBJ2-3; D gene uncertain. The V gene lost 1 base and the J gene lost 2 bases, with 10 bases spanning the gap. The CDR3 consists of 15 residues. Germline CDR1 reads LNHDA; CDR2 reads SQIVND (reference sequence). The CDR3: CASSIGAIITDTQYF. In DNA, the CDR3 is TGTGCCAGTAGTATAGGGGCAATTATCACAGATACGCAGTATTTT.

V gene TRBV6-6 combines with J gene TRBJ1-1; TRBD1 is a possible D gene (6 bases). The germline gives CDR1 MNHNY, CDR2 SVGAGI (reference sequence). Trimming removed 7 bases at V and 1 base at J, with 10 bases between. There are 13 residues in the CDR3. For the CDR3, the DNA is TGTGCCAGCACCGAACAGGGGAACACTGAAGCTTTCTTT. Encoded protein: CASTEQGNTEAFF.

The genes are TRBV24-1 and TRBJ2-3, with D hard to call. Looked up from germline, CDR1 is KGHDR and CDR2 is SFDVKD. The CDR3 has 11 amino acids. Trimming removed 2 bases at V and 8 bases at J, with 4 bases between. The CDR3 DNA sequence: TGTGCCACCAGTGATTGGGTTACGCAGTATTTT. Translation gives CATSDWVTQYF.

This chain joins TRBV6-5 and TRBJ1-1; 8 bases match TRBD1. CDR3 length: 13 amino acids. Per the germline V gene, CDR1 is MNHEY and CDR2 is SVGAGI. V dropped 5 bases and J dropped 7; count of bases not matched to a gene: 6. The CDR3 here is CASSRQGYGEAFF. The CDR3 bases are TGTGCCAGCAGTCGACAGGGGTATGGTGAAGCTTTCTTT.

The chain uses TRBV19 and TRBJ1-2; 7 bases are shared with TRBD1. Germline trimming cut 3 bases from V and 10 bases from J; bases unmatched to any gene: 8. The CDR3 covers 13 residues. Germline-derived CDR1 and CDR2 are LNHDA and SQIVND (reference sequence). The CDR3 coding sequence is TGTGCCAGTAGTATTGAGGGACAGATAGACTACACCTTC. Translated, it gives CASSIEGQIDYTF.

Only one count was recorded for this clone. The chain employs TRBV11-2 and TRBJ1-2, with D perhaps TRBD1 (6 bases). This CDR3 contains 13 residues. Germline V gives CDR1 SGHAT, CDR2 FQNNGV. Trimming removed 5 bases at V and 8 bases at J, with 15 bases between. The chain's CDR3 is CASSQTGPGGYTF. DNA for the CDR3: TGTGCCAGCAGCCAAACAGGGCCGGGAGGCTACACCTTC.

The rearrangement links TRBV21-1 to TRBJ2-7. TRBV21-1 is recorded as a pseudogene. The CDR3 has 14 amino acids. CDR3 DNA sequence: TGTGCCAGGGAGGGGCAGGGGAGCTCCTACGAGCAGTACGTC. Protein: CAREGQGSSYEQYV.

The chain links TRBV24-1 to TRBJ2-5; a weak D match, TRBD1 (6 bases). CDR3 length: 15 amino acids. Trimming took off 2 bases at V and 5 bases at J, with 14 bases between the two ends. Germline lookup yields CDR1 KGHDR and CDR2 SFDVKD. The DNA of the CDR3 is TGTGCCACCAGTGATTCGACAGGTCTCAGGGAGACCCAGTACTTC. It translates to CATSDSTGLRETQYF.

The chain has TRBV29-1 and TRBJ1-1, with 9 bases matching TRBD1. The CDR3 runs to 11 residues. J lost 6 bases, V lost 5 bases, and 1 base had no gene match. The germline V gene has CDR1 SQVTM and CDR2 ANQGSEA. CDR3 coding DNA: TGCAGCGTTTGGACAGGGGCTGAAGCTTTCTTT. It codes for CSVWTGAEAFF.

The CDR3 protein is CASSTSDSYNEQFF. CDR3 nucleotides: TGTGCCAGTAGTACTTCAGACTCCTACAATGAGCAGTTCTTC. This rearrangement joins TRBV19 to TRBJ2-1, with D unresolved. From germline, CDR1 is LNHDA and CDR2 SQIVND (reference sequence). V lost 4 bases and J lost 0, with 7 bases in between. The CDR3 length is 14 residues.

This rearrangement joins TRBV2 to TRBJ1-4; D not resolved. This CDR3 is 13 amino acids long. CDR1 SNHLY and CDR2 FYNNEI come from the germline V gene. V was cut by 8 bases and J by 5 bases, with 12 bases left in between. CDR3 residues: CASSADLNEKLFF. The CDR3 DNA sequence: TGTGCCAGCTCGGCGGATTTAAATGAAAAACTGTTTTTT.

The J gene is TRBJ1-2, the V gene TRBV9; the D is unclear. Trimming shortened V by 0 bases and J by 4 bases, and 7 bases separated the two germline ends. The CDR3 extends over 13 amino acids. Germline CDR1 is SGDLS and CDR2 is YYNGEE. This CDR3 is CASSVVSSYGYTF. The CDR3 DNA sequence: TGTGCCAGCAGCGTAGTTTCCAGCTATGGCTACACCTTC.

The chain is built from TRBV28 and TRBJ1-1, with no clear D. The length of the CDR3 is 13 residues. Germline V CDR1 and CDR2: MDHEN, SYDVKM. V was shortened by 6 bases and J by 3 bases, with 11 bases between the two germline ends. The CDR3 spells CASRKVGHTEAFF. CDR3 coding DNA: TGTGCCAGCAGAAAGGTGGGCCACACTGAAGCTTTCTTT.

The chain carries TRBV4-3 and TRBJ2-2; 16 bases line up with TRBD2. The J segment lost 6 bases and the V segment lost 1 base, leaving 5 bases of the junction unmatched. Per germline, CDR1 LGHNA and CDR2 YSLEER. This CDR3 contains 18 residues. The CDR3 protein is CASSQGLGTSGGAGELFF. DNA for the CDR3: TGCGCCAGCAGCCAAGGCCTAGGGACTAGCGGGGGGGCCGGGGAGCTGTTTTTT.

The chain employs TRBV6-6 and TRBJ1-5; no definite D call. The CDR3 consists of 14 residues. V was pared by 0 bases and J by 3 bases, with 6 bases between. The germline gives CDR1 MNHNY, CDR2 SVGAGI (reference sequence). Written as DNA, the CDR3 is TGTGCCAGCAGTTACTCGTCAGTCAATCAGCCCCAGCATTTT. It specifies CASSYSSVNQPQHF.

Here the CDR3 DNA reads TGTGCCAGCAGTTTATCGATCGGGGACAGGGGGTACGAGCAGTACTTC. Amino acid sequence: CASSLSIGDRGYEQYF. This sequence joins TRBV27 and TRBJ2-7; 11 bases are shared with TRBD1. Looked up from germline, CDR1 is MNHEY and CDR2 is SMNVEV (reference sequence). After removal of 0 bases from V and 4 bases from J, the junction contained 5 bases not matched to a gene. The CDR3 is 16 amino acids.

The chain uses TRBV7-8 and TRBJ2-7; D is possibly TRBD1 (6 bases). The CDR3 is 15 residues long. Trimming removed 2 bases at V and 2 bases at J, with 13 bases between. Germline loops: CDR1 SGHVS, CDR2 FQNEAQ. Here the CDR3 reads CASSLNREFPYEQYF. In DNA form, the CDR3 reads TGTGCCAGCAGCTTAAACAGGGAGTTCCCCTACGAGCAGTACTTC.

CDR3 sequence reads: CASSLDLAAYEQYF. DNA for the CDR3: TGTGCCAGCAGCCTCGACTTAGCCGCCTACGAGCAGTACTTC. The chain links TRBV5-5 to TRBJ2-7; the D is unclear. Germline values: CDR1 SGHKS, CDR2 YYEKEE (reference sequence). This CDR3 contains 14 residues. Trimming removed 4 bases at V and 2 bases at J, with 13 bases between.

The chain combines TRBV3-1 (or the pseudogene TRBV3-2) with TRBJ1-3; D unresolved. The germline V gene encodes CDR1 LGHDT and CDR2 YNNKEL (reference sequence). The length of the CDR3 is 15 residues. V lost 4 bases to trimming and J lost 0 bases, with 10 bases between them. CDR3 residues: CASSPYWGSGNTIYF. The CDR3 nucleotides read TGTGCCAGCAGCCCTTACTGGGGCTCTGGAAACACCATATATTTT.

This clone was picked up one time. DNA for the CDR3: TGCGCCAGCACAGAGGGGGCTTCCTACAATGAGCAGTTCTTC. This translates into CASTEGASYNEQFF. The chain recombines TRBV5-1 with TRBJ2-1; 7 nucleotides line up with TRBD1. The CDR3 covers 14 residues. With V trimmed by 6 bases and J by 1 base, 4 bases remained unmatched. Per the germline V gene, CDR1 is SGHRS and CDR2 is YFSETQ.

The chain recombines TRBV2 with TRBJ1-3, with D hard to call. Germline assignment: CDR1 SNHLY and CDR2 FYNNEI. The length of the CDR3 is 15 residues. V shed 6 bases and J shed 3 bases, with 15 bases lying between them. The CDR3 region has the DNA TGTGCCAGCAGGAGAGAGGGAACACATGGAAACACCATATATTTT. Its protein product is CASRREGTHGNTIYF. Variable domain in full (rest from reference TRBV2 and TRBJ1-3): EPEVTQTPSHQVTQMGQEVILRCVPISNHLYFYWYRQILGQKVEFLVSFYNNEISEKSEIFDDQFSVERPDGSNFTLKIRSTKLEDSAMYFCASRREGTHGNTIYFGEGSWLTVV.

This CDR3 reads CASSGQGPSNQPQHF. The CDR3 DNA reads as TGCGCCAGCAGCGGACAGGGACCTAGCAATCAGCCCCAGCATTTT. The chain uses TRBV10-2 and TRBJ1-5; 8 nucleotides match TRBD1. Germline-derived CDR1 and CDR2 are WSHSY and SAAADI. The CDR3 sequence is 15 residues long. V gave up 6 bases and J gave up 0 bases; unmatched junction bases: 4.

The chain uses TRBV12-3 or TRBV12-4 and TRBJ1-2; D is unresolved. The V and J ends lost 6 bases and 7 bases respectively, with 15 bases between them. The CDR3 consists of 13 residues. CDR3 nucleotide sequence: TGTGCCAGCAGCCCCCTCGGCGGGTCTGGCTACACCTTC. This sequence encodes CASSPLGGSGYTF.

The rearrangement uses TRBV10-3 and TRBJ2-7; maybe TRBD1 (6 bases). Germline V gene data show CDR1 as ENHRY and CDR2 as SYGVKD. Trimming pared 4 bases from V and 1 base from J, leaving 8 bases between. The CDR3 runs 13 residues. The CDR3 sequence: CAISGTGSYEQYF. Written as DNA, the CDR3 is TGTGCCATCAGTGGCACAGGGTCCTACGAGCAGTACTTC.